This T cell receptor beta chain was identified in a study of cytomegalovirus exposure and HLA in healthy donors (dated 2017 in TCRdb). Broadly, across the study: According to an earlier analysis of several hundred of the donors, about 179 million T cells yielded 117 million unique TCR beta sequences and more than 250 Gb of sequence data. Along with the roughly 700-subject first cohort, a separate validation cohort of about 110 different subjects was used. Using immunosequencing, the study profiled T cell repertoires from fewer than 700 subjects and related those repertoires to cytomegalovirus serostatus. To predict cytomegalovirus infection status, the study combined high-throughput TCR immunosequencing, statistical association of individual TCRs with disease status, and machine learning. In a later genetic analysis, genome-wide SNP genotypes for about 65% of the 666 donors were used, and that subset was treated as a discovery cohort. Both class I and class II loci were covered by HLA typing, at four-digit resolution. Because of strong linkage in the cohort, roughly five DR-DQ haplotypes were treated as single units for association and clustering. An earlier analysis of some 600 of the donors applied high-throughput TCR beta sequencing to assess whether each TCR beta V gene segment acted as functional or pseudogenic. In the later analysis, no new phenotypic data were used to find candidate immune exposures; instead, reliance was placed on TCR beta sequences and their occurrence across donors. Among the approximately 400 genotyped donors, around 81% belonged to the genetic ancestry cluster associated with self-reported Caucasian donors. Among 398 genotyped donors of the cohort, an average of around 250,000 unique TCR beta nucleotide sequences was sequenced per donor, of which 15% to 20% were non-productive. Typing coverage varied by locus: about 620-630 donors for A, B, C, DRB1 and DQB1; more than 500 for DQA1; approximately 610 for DPA1; 450 to 480 for DPB1. To study patterns of TCR occurrence, a later analysis re-analyzed previously published TCR beta repertoires from around 670 donors and added high-resolution HLA genotyping. Donor age, sex, ethnicity and CMV serostatus were collected together with the repertoire data. About 310 gigabases of sequencing data and approximately 85 million unique TCR sequences were included in an early release covering around 600 HLA-typed donors. The study was designed to test whether signatures of past pathogen exposure could be identified by cataloging public T cell receptors. Every repertoire in the discovery cohort had been generated on one and the same sequencing platform. The paper as a whole reports these results and caveats: According to the authors, the approach could potentially be generalized to other disease states and immunological phenotypes. Only TCR beta chains were sequenced in this cohort, and the absence of alpha or paired-chain data limited detectable features. Presence/absence analyses assumed roughly uniform sequencing depth across donors, an assumption that may not hold. Because the 87-base-pair reads could not distinguish some IMGT-functional V segments, including TRBV6-2 and TRBV6-3, those segments were excluded. In a later analysis, HLA-associated TCR beta chains showed more clonal expansion and lower generation probabilities than non-associated chains that were equally common. A group of highly shared sequence variants was considered likely to be a technical artifact of the sequencing pipeline. Immune exposure information for the cohort was limited to CMV serostatus. Several of the top co-occurrence clusters appeared to be linked to parvovirus B19, influenza, CMV and Epstein-Barr virus, according to a later analysis. In the study, some 160 TCR beta chains were listed as associated with cytomegalovirus. A later genetic analysis associated a missense DCLRE1C variant with V-gene and J-gene trimming of TCR beta chains, and an independent cohort replicated the association. In an earlier analysis of some 640 of the donors, most TCR beta V segments were observed in productive rearrangements about 90% or about 30% of the time, broadly matching IMGT annotations. At a false discovery rate of 0.05, a later analysis linked about 17,000 TCR beta sequences to specific HLA alleles. According to a later analysis, TCR association rates differed among HLA loci, with DRB1 alleles showing the most associated TCRs and HLA-C alleles showing the fewest. When HLA alleles, especially DR and DQ, strongly co-occurred, attributing TCR associations to individual alleles was difficult. A few of the identified cytomegalovirus-associated TCR beta chains were confirmed in vitro to be specific for cytomegalovirus antigens. Compared with the roughly 600-donor mean, donors in an Asian-associated ancestry cluster had fewer N-insertions in productive TCRs, according to a later genetic analysis. The earlier analysis of 587 of the donors excluded over 15 rarely observed V segments, including chromosome 9 orphons, because counts were too low. HLA typing was unavailable for some donors at each locus, so association tests used only the typed subset. A further reported finding was that TCR beta sequences accurately predicted the HLA-A and HLA-B alleles for most subjects in the first cohort. Correlated functional status among segregating V segments might reflect linkage disequilibrium, but an unknown experimental factor could not be ruled out. The classifier was reported to diagnose cytomegalovirus status with high specificity and sensitivity in both the original cohort and the validation cohort. Most TCR sequences were observed very rarely across donors, whereas some public TCRs were present in many individuals. Most CMV-associated TCR beta chains appeared to be HLA-restricted in a later analysis, and the HLA associations seemed to be driven largely by CMV exposure.

In total, more than 500 healthy bone marrow donors made up the cohort. All cohort members were sampled while nominally healthy, although unrecorded immune exposures were likely present. The donor tested CMV seronegative and was one of the 352 seronegative cohort members. Each donor provided a peripheral blood sample, and peripheral blood mononuclear cells were used for TCR beta sequencing. Genomic DNA was extracted from the blood cell samples with the Qiagen DNeasy Blood Extraction Kit. Receptor amplification or capture employed the immunoSEQ multiplex PCR assay. A mixture of 60 forward primers for TCR Vbeta segments and 13 reverse primers for TCR Jbeta segments was used in the multiplex PCR. A multiplex PCR assay on genomic DNA amplified the CDR3 region of rearranged TCR beta genes. Amplified TCR beta libraries were sequenced as 87-base-pair reads on the Illumina HiSeq System. As for the authors' bioinformatics: A later analysis tallied about 77 million unique TCR beta chains across the 666 repertoires, and some 10 million of those chains were shared by two or more donors. Raw reads were error-corrected and collapsed into unique sequences with a nearest-neighbor algorithm that merged closely related sequences to remove PCR and sequencing errors. V, D and J gene segments were assigned by aligning CDR3 sequences to IMGT reference sequences. For a sequence to be retained, a match of at least six nucleotides to both a V gene segment and a J gene segment was required. Rearrangements were classified as productive when the CDR3 lacked stop codons and remained in frame with V and J, and all other rearrangements were classified as non-productive. CDR3 was defined according to IMGT convention as the region running from the second conserved V-encoded cysteine to the conserved J-encoded phenylalanine. The earlier analysis of a few hundred of the donors excluded any sequence lacking an unambiguous match to a single V gene segment. An earlier analysis of 550 to 650 of the donors classified V segments as functional when productive rearrangements were above 56.7% and as segregating when the standard deviation between donors was above 5%. A statistical classification framework was built for diagnosing cytomegalovirus status from the catalog of TCR beta chain sequences. In a later analysis, TCR nucleotide sequences were compared against IMGT/GENE-DB human TR gene sequences so that V and J genes could be assigned. Using the TCRdist pipeline, a later analysis assigned CDR3 sequences along with most-parsimonious VDJ recombination scenarios. In a later analysis, each TCR beta chain was defined by its CDR3 amino acid sequence together with its V-gene family, and reads lacking a unique V-gene family were excluded. A later analysis removed 592 highly shared, low-generation-probability nucleotide sequences to deal with suspected cross-contamination and a sequencing artifact. For each public chain, a later analysis derived a clonal expansion index from normalized ranks of inferred template counts within each repertoire. A later analysis computed generation probabilities with a VDJ recombination model fitted to out-of-frame rearrangements, and checked the results against IGoR. A later analysis scored TCR-TCR, TCR-HLA and TCR-CMV co-occurrence with hypergeometric tests, applying a repertoire-size bias correction to TCR pairs. A later analysis estimated false discovery rates by permuting HLA or CMV assignments 20 times. In a later analysis, co-occurring TCRs were grouped with DBSCAN, and TCRdist sequence similarity was added when clustering was performed within HLA-allele-positive subsets. Co-occurrence clustering excluded repertoires with fewer than 30,000 or more than 120,000 public chains, plus five with anomalous nucleotide sharing. TCRdb holds this immuneACCESS table with in-frame rearrangements only. Some clones are missing; in checked studies, unresolved V genes explain under half, and the rest has no known cause. V and J calls and clone size are as listed in that table; D and trimming were resolved from the DNA. The sample table holds over 200,000 clones, of which almost 80% were seen once. Less than 2% of the sample is in the top ten clones.

From V the trimming removes 1 base and from J it removes 6 bases, while the gene matches leave 7 bases of the junction unaccounted for. The CDR3 runs 15 residues from the cysteine to the phenylalanine. The sequence is cut down to CDR3 DNA, 45 bases in frame from base 1. CDR1 and CDR2, looked up from the germline V gene, are SGHTA and FQGNSA. On this clone: Its antigen target is currently unknown. No much larger clonotype is one base removed from it; base qualities were not supplied.

In this chain, TRBV7-2 is recombined with TRBJ2-3, and TRBD2 aligns with 7 junction nucleotides. Input material: PBMCs. The clonotype was recovered from a male donor in good health and CMV-seronegative. The DNA sequence is TGTGCCAGCAGCTTAGGGGCGGGAGTAGACGATACGCAGTATTTT. This translates into CASSLGAGVDDTQYF.